This paragraph reports one T cell receptor (beta chain). This entry belongs to a study of shared clonotypes between healthy human individuals. Study at large: The people who gave samples were two women and a few men aged 18 to 49.

Using immunoSEQ multiplex PCR, the repertoire was profiled, and TCRdb retains in-frame clones only, with some absent. The sample lists about 2 million clones; around 95% were seen once. CD4+ cells were split into CD45RA+ naive and CD45RA-negative memory subsets. Germline V gives CDR1 SGHRS, CDR2 YFSETQ. Trimming left V 2 bases short and J 9 bases short, with 15 bases between. This CDR3 is built from 15 residues. The gene calls are TRBV5-1 and TRBJ1-6; the D is unclear. The sequence was collected from a man aged 18 to 29 in good health. The sequencing input was naive CD4+ T cells sorted from blood. Subset reported: CD45RA+ positively selected. DNA of the CDR3: TGCGCCAGCAGCTTATCAGAAGCTACCTTTTCACCCCTCCACTTT. Its protein is CASSLSEATFSPLHF.